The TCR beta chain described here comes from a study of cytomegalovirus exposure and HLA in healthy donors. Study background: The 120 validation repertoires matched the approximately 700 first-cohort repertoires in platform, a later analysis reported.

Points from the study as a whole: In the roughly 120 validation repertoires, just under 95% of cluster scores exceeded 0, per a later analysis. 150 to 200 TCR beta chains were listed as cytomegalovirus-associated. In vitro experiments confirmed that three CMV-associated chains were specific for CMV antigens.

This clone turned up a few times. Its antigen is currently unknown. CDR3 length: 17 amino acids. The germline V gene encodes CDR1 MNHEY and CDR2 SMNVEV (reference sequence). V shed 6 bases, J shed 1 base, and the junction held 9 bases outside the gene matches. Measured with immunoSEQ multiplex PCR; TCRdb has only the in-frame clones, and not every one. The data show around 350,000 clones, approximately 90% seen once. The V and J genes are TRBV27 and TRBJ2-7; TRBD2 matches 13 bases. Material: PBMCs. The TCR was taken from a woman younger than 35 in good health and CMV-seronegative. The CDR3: CASSPRTSGSPSYEQYF. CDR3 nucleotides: TGTGCCAGCAGCCCGCGGACTAGCGGGAGTCCGTCCTACGAGCAGTACTTC.